What follows are 7 T cell receptor beta chains derived from one specimen sequenced in a study of blood T cell repertoires in COVID-19. Data came from immunoSEQ multiplex PCR; TCRdb stores just in-frame clones and leaves some out. The sample yields tens of thousands of clones, roughly four fifths seen once. The sequencing input was peripheral blood. These receptors came from a human donor in a cohort sampled during active COVID-19.

The rearrangement joins TRBV29-1 to TRBJ2-3; TRBD2 matches at 10 bases. This CDR3 is 16 amino acids long. Germline CDR1 reads SQVTM; CDR2 reads ANQGSEA. The V gene end was trimmed by 1 base and the J gene end by 1 base; junction bases not matched to a gene: 5. DNA of the CDR3: TGCAGCGTTGAAGCCTACCTAGCGGGGGGCACAGATACGCAGTATTTT. Its protein product is CSVEAYLAGGTDTQYF.

In this sample, this clone turned up once. V is TRBV6-5 and J is TRBJ2-3; a weak D match, TRBD2 (7 bases). Germline CDR1 and CDR2: MNHEY and SVGAGI. V gave up 6 bases and J gave up 0 bases, with 13 bases separating them. The CDR3 is 15 amino acids. CDR3 nucleotide sequence: TGTGCCAGCAGAAGGGGGGGGACCAGCACAGATACGCAGTATTTT. Translated: CASRRGGTSTDTQYF.

This clone was found once. The V call is TRBV9, the J call TRBJ2-3, with 7 bases aligning to TRBD1. The V segment lost 3 bases and the J segment 5 bases; nucleotides outside the gene matches: 3. The CDR3 sequence is 13 residues long. Germline lookup yields CDR1 SGDLS and CDR2 YYNGEE. Here the CDR3 reads CASSDRQGDTQYF. The CDR3 coding sequence is TGTGCCAGCAGCGACCGACAGGGAGATACGCAGTATTTT.

V gene TRBV2 combines with J gene TRBJ2-4; TRBD1 is a possible D gene (5 bases). The CDR3 is made up of 14 amino acids. Trimming removed 4 bases from V and 3 bases from J, with 10 bases in between. In germline, CDR1 is SNHLY, CDR2 FYNNEI. Here the CDR3 reads CASSGGPSKNIQYF. CDR3 nucleotide sequence: TGTGCCAGCAGTGGGGGCCCGAGCAAAAACATTCAGTACTTC. Based on the CDR3 plus reference TRBV2 and TRBJ2-4, the full variable domain is EPEVTQTPSHQVTQMGQEVILRCVPISNHLYFYWYRQILGQKVEFLVSFYNNEISEKSEIFDDQFSVERPDGSNFTLKIRSTKLEDSAMYFCASSGGPSKNIQYFGAGTRLSVL.

This clone showed up just once. The V call is TRBV28, the J call TRBJ2-7; 7 nucleotides line up with TRBD1. Unmatched junction bases numbered 12, after V lost 8 bases and J lost 2 bases. In germline, CDR1 is MDHEN, CDR2 SYDVKM. The length of the CDR3 is 15 residues. CDR3 sequence: CASLVRQGRTYEQYF. CDR3 sequence (DNA): TGTGCCAGCTTGGTTCGACAGGGTCGGACCTACGAGCAGTACTTC. Filled out from reference TRBV28 and TRBJ2-7, the complete variable domain reads DVKVTQSSRYLVKRTGEKVFLECVQDMDHENMFWYRQDPGLGLRLIYFSYDVKMKEKGDIPEGYSVSREKKERFSLILESASTNQTSMYLCASLVRQGRTYEQYFGPGTRLTVT.

The genes are TRBV21-1 and TRBJ2-3; TRBD2 is the table's D call, not checked against the DNA. TRBV21-1 is a documented pseudogene. The CDR3 loop spans 16 amino acids. The DNA of the CDR3 is TGTGCCAGCAGCCCTTATGGTCGGGGGGGCCCAGATACGCAGTATTTT. Translation gives CASSPYGRGGPDTQYF.

The CDR3 DNA sequence: TGTGCCAGCAGTGGGCTAGCGGAAAACATTCAGTACTTC. It specifies CASSGLAENIQYF. The V call is TRBV27, the J call TRBJ2-4, with TRBD2 matching 7 bases. The germline V gene encodes CDR1 MNHEY and CDR2 SMNVEV (reference sequence). There are 13 residues in the CDR3. V shed 5 bases and J 5 bases; nucleotides not matched to a gene: 3.